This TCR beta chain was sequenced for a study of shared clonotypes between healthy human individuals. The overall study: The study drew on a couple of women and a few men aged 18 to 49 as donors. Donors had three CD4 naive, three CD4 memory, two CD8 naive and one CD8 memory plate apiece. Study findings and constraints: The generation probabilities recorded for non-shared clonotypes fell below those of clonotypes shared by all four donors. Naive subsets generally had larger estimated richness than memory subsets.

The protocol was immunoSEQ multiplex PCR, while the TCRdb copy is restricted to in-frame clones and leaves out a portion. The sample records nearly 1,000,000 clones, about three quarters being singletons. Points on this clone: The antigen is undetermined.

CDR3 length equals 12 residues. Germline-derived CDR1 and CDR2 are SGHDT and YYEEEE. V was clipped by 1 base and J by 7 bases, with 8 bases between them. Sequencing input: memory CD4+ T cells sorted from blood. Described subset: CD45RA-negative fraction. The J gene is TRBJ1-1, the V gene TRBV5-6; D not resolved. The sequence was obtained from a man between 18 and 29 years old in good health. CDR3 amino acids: CASSLSFREAFF. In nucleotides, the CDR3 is TGTGCCAGCAGCTTGTCGTTCCGTGAAGCTTTCTTT.